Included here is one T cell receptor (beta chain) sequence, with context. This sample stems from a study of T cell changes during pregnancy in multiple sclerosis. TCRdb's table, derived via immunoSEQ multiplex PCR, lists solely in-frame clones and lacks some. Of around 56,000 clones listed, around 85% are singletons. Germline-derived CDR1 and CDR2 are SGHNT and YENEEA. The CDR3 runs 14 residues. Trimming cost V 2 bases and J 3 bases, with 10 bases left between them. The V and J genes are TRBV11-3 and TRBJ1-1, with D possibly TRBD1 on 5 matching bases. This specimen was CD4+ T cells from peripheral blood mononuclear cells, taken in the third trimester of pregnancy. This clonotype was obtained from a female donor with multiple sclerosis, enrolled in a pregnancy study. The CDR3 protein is CASSLHPGDTEAFF. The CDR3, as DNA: TGTGCCAGCAGCTTACATCCGGGGGACACTGAAGCTTTCTTT. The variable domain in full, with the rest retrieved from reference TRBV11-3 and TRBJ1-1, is EAGVVQSPRYKIIEKKQPVAFWCNPISGHNTLYWYLQNLGQGPELLIRYENEEAVDDSQLPKDRFSAERLKGVDSTLKIQPAELGDSAVYLCASSLHPGDTEAFFGQGTRLTVV.